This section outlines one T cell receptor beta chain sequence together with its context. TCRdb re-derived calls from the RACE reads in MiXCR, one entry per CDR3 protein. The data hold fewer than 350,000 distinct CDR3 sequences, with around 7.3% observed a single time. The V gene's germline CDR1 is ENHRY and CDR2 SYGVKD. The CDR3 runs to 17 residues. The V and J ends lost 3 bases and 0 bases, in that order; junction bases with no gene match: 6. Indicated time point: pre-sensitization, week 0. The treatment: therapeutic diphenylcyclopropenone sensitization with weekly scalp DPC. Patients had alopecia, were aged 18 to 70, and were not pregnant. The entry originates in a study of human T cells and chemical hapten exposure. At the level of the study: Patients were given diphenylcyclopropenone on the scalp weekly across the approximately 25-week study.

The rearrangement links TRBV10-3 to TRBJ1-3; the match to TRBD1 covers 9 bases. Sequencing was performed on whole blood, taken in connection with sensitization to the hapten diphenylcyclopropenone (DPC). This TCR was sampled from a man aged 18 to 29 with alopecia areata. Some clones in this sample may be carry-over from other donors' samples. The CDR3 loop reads CAISDGTGRLSGNTIYF. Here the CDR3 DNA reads TGTGCCATCAGTGACGGGACAGGGAGACTCTCTGGAAACACCATATATTTT.